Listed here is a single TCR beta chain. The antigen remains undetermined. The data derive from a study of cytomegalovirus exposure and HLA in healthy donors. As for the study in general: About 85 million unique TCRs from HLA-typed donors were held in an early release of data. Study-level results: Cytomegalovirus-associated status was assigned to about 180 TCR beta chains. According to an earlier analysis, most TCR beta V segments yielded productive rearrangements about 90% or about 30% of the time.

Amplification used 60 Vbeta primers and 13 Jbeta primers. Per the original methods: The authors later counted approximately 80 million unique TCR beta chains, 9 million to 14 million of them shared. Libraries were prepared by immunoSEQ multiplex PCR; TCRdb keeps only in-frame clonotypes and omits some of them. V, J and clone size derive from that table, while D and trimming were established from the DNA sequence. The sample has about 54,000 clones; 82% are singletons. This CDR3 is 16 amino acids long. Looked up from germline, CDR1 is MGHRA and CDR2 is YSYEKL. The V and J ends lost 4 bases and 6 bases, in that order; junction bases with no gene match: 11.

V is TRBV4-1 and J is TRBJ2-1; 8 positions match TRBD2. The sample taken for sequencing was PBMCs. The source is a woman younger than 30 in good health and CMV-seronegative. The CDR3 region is CASSPGGVTGINEQFF. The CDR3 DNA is TGCGCCAGCAGCCCGGGGGGGGTCACAGGGATCAATGAGCAGTTCTTC.